This paragraph covers one TCR beta chain sequence. Antigen specificity is unknown. The same CDR3 also results from other DNA sequences found in this sample. Trimming cost V 4 bases and J 1 base, with 8 bases left between them. Germline CDR1 is SGHRS and CDR2 is YFSETQ. The CDR3 consists of 13 residues. These data originate in a study of shared clonotypes between healthy human individuals. For the study at large: CD4 naive cells filled three plates per donor, CD4 memory three, CD8 naive two and CD8 memory one.

General study findings and limits: Few donors limited the genetic and exposure-history diversity represented. Memory subsets generally showed smaller estimated richness than naive subsets did.

Assay used: immunoSEQ multiplex PCR; TCRdb lists only in-frame clones, some missing. The data show 2 million to 2.5 million clones, around 93% seen once. Sequenced: naive CD4+ T cells from PBMCs. Subset specified: CD45RA+ positively selected. The sequence came from a man aged 18 to 29 in good health. Some clones in this sample may be carry-over from other donors' samples. The chain links TRBV5-1 to TRBJ1-1; the D is unclear. DNA of the CDR3: TGCGCCAGCAGCCCCGACGGGAACACTGAAGCTTTCTTT. It specifies CASSPDGNTEAFF.